These 26 T cell receptor beta chains share one sample of origin, sequenced in a study of cytomegalovirus exposure and HLA in healthy donors. PCR involved 60 Vbeta and 13 Jbeta primers. Sequencing used immunoSEQ multiplex PCR; TCRdb keeps in-frame clones, though not all of them. The sample contains some 150,000 clones, roughly three quarters of which appear only once. The source material was PBMCs. The receptors stem from a woman between 45 and 60 years old in good health and CMV-seronegative.

The rearrangement joins TRBV7-2 to TRBJ2-7; D remains ambiguous. Germline CDR1 is SGHTA and CDR2 is FQGNSA. V gave up 5 bases and J gave up 2 bases, with 13 bases separating them. CDR3 length: 14 residues. The CDR3 reads CASSPRQWAYEQYF. The DNA for the CDR3 is TGTGCCAGCAGCCCCAGACAATGGGCCTACGAGCAGTACTTC.

J is TRBJ1-5 and V is TRBV20-1; no firm D call. In germline, CDR1 is DFQATT, CDR2 SNEGSKA (reference sequence). The CDR3 spans 11 residues. Trimming pared 1 base from V and 12 bases from J, leaving 10 bases between. CDR3 region: CSARVPRGQHF. For the CDR3, the DNA is TGCAGTGCTAGAGTTCCCCGCGGCCAGCATTTT.

This chain uses TRBV7-2 with TRBJ1-2; D uncertain. The CDR3 has 14 residues. Germline V gene sequence: CDR1 SGHTA, CDR2 FQGNSA. Trimming cost V 3 bases and J 7 bases, with 15 bases left between them. The CDR3 nucleotides are TGTGCCAGCAGCTTTAACGAGGTACTGGGTGGCTACACCTTC. Its protein is CASSFNEVLGGYTF.

The chain recombines TRBV14 with TRBJ2-2, with TRBD1 as a possible D gene (5 bases). CDR3 length equals 15 residues. With 4 bases removed from V and 1 base from J, the gap between germline ends came to 10 bases. Germline CDR1 and CDR2: SGHDN and FVKESK. The CDR3 loop is CASSPTDLNTGELFF. CDR3 bases: TGTGCCAGCAGCCCGACAGACTTGAACACCGGGGAGCTGTTTTTT.

This chain joins TRBV7-8 and TRBJ2-1; TRBD2 matches at 7 bases. From germline, CDR1 is SGHVS and CDR2 FQNEAQ. There are 12 residues in the CDR3. The junction had 6 bases not matched to a gene; V was cut back by 4 bases and J by 12 bases. The CDR3 DNA follows: TGTGCCAGCAGCTCCCGCGGGGGAAGGCAGTTCTTC. Translation gives CASSSRGGRQFF.

J is TRBJ2-2 and V is TRBV7-3, with 10 bases matching TRBD1. The CDR3 covers 15 residues. The germline V gene has CDR1 SGHTA and CDR2 FQGTGA. After removal of 6 bases from V and 6 bases from J, the junction contained 7 bases not matched to a gene. CDR3 DNA: TGTGCCAGCAGAGACGGGACAGGGGTTGCCGGGGAGCTGTTTTTT. Its protein is CASRDGTGVAGELFF.

The chain carries TRBV11-2 and TRBJ1-1, with D hard to call. V gave up 2 bases and J gave up 1 base, with 8 bases separating them. This CDR3 region has 14 residues. The germline V gene encodes CDR1 SGHAT and CDR2 FQNNGV. CDR3: CASSLSGRNTEAFF. DNA of the CDR3: TGTGCCAGCAGCTTATCCGGGAGGAACACTGAAGCTTTCTTT.

The rearrangement links TRBV28 to TRBJ2-1; maybe TRBD1 (6 bases). Germline V gene lookup returns CDR1 MDHEN and CDR2 SYDVKM. The CDR3 runs to 15 residues. Trimming stripped 2 bases from V and 9 bases from J, with 17 bases between. In DNA, the CDR3 is TGTGCCAGCAGTTTAAGTGGACAGATAACTGGTGAGCAGTTCTTC. It codes for CASSLSGQITGEQFF. The full variable domain, in which reference TRBV28 and TRBJ2-1 provide the parts outside the CDR3, is DVKVTQSSRYLVKRTGEKVFLECVQDMDHENMFWYRQDPGLGLRLIYFSYDVKMKEKGDIPEGYSVSREKKERFSLILESASTNQTSMYLCASSLSGQITGEQFFGPGTRLTVL.

The chain recombines TRBV9 with TRBJ2-1, with TRBD2 matching over 11 bases. After removal of 2 bases from V and 3 bases from J, the junction contained 4 bases not matched to a gene. Germline V gene lookup returns CDR1 SGDLS and CDR2 YYNGEE. The CDR3 extends over 16 amino acids. CDR3 protein: CASSVLAGGLYNEQFF. The CDR3, as DNA: TGTGCCAGCAGCGTTCTAGCGGGGGGCCTCTACAATGAGCAGTTCTTC.

V and J are TRBV28 and TRBJ2-7; 10 bases fit TRBD2. Germline V lookup: CDR1 MDHEN, CDR2 SYDVKM. V lost 6 bases and J lost 2; bases outside the gene matches: 10. The CDR3 covers 16 residues. CDR3 bases: TGTGCCAGCAGCAAAGGCAGGACTAGCGGAGCCTACGAGCAGTACTTC. Amino acid sequence: CASSKGRTSGAYEQYF.

The chain joins TRBV6-6 to TRBJ1-1; D is unresolved. The CDR3 covers 13 residues. CDR1 and CDR2 (germline): MNHNY, SVGAGI (reference sequence). Trimming shortened V by 6 bases and J by 1 base, and 9 bases separated the two germline ends. Here the CDR3 reads CASSQKRNTEAFF. The DNA for the CDR3 is TGTGCCAGCAGCCAGAAAAGGAACACTGAAGCTTTCTTT.

The rearrangement uses TRBV21-1 and TRBJ1-3. TRBV21-1 is a pseudogene segment. The CDR3 is made up of 14 amino acids. The CDR3 nucleotides read TGTGCCAGCAGCAACCGACTAAAGAGAAACACCATATATTTT. This encodes CASSNRLKRNTIYF.

V gene TRBV2 combines with J gene TRBJ2-5, with 8 bases matching TRBD2. Germline lookup yields CDR1 SNHLY and CDR2 FYNNEI. V shed 6 bases and J 5 bases; nucleotides not matched to a gene: 8. The CDR3 sequence is 14 residues long. CDR3 protein: CASRRTSSGETQYF. The CDR3 DNA reads TGTGCCAGCAGACGGACTAGCTCCGGGGAGACCCAGTACTTC. Variable domain in full (rest from reference TRBV2 and TRBJ2-5): EPEVTQTPSHQVTQMGQEVILRCVPISNHLYFYWYRQILGQKVEFLVSFYNNEISEKSEIFDDQFSVERPDGSNFTLKIRSTKLEDSAMYFCASRRTSSGETQYFGPGTRLLVL.

This chain connects TRBV18 to TRBJ2-1; 14 bases line up with TRBD2. Per germline, CDR1 KGHSH and CDR2 LQKENI. The CDR3 sequence is 15 residues long. J lost 10 bases, V lost 5 bases, and 7 bases had no gene match. The CDR3 region has the DNA TGTGCCAGCTCATCGGGACTAGCGGGGGTTCGGGAGCAGTTCTTC. Its translation is CASSSGLAGVREQFF.

The V call is TRBV14, the J call TRBJ1-2; 10 nucleotides agree with TRBD1. The germline gives CDR1 SGHDN, CDR2 FVKESK. The V segment lost 3 bases and the J segment 3 bases; nucleotides outside the gene matches: 7. The CDR3 runs to 16 residues. The CDR3 DNA is TGTGCCAGCAGCCAGGATCGACAGGGGGCTTACTATGGCTACACCTTC. It encodes CASSQDRQGAYYGYTF.

The table lists this clone with a count of one. The gene calls are TRBV10-3 and TRBJ1-1; 12 bases fit TRBD1. CDR1 is ENHRY and CDR2 is SYGVKD in the germline V gene. V lost 4 bases, J lost 4 bases, and 4 bases stayed unmatched. The CDR3 has 15 amino acids. The CDR3 DNA is TGTGCCATCAGTGGGCCGGGACAGGGGGCCACTGAAGCTTTCTTT. It yields the protein CAISGPGQGATEAFF.

This clone was counted only a few times. The chain couples TRBV5-6 to TRBJ2-7, with TRBD1 matching over 9 bases. CDR3 size: 14 residues. V was clipped by 2 bases and J by 5 bases; unmatched bases: 5. Germline CDR1 SGHDT, CDR2 YYEEEE. CDR3 loop: CASSFNRGRNEQYF. CDR3 nucleotide sequence: TGTGCCAGCAGCTTCAACAGGGGGCGGAACGAGCAGTACTTC.

This chain joins TRBV28 and TRBJ1-2; D gene unclear. The CDR3 extends over 12 amino acids. The V end lost 1 base, the J end lost 7 bases, and 7 bases lay between the germline ends. CDR1 and CDR2 from the germline V gene are MDHEN and SYDVKM. CDR3 nucleotides: TGTGCCAGCAGTTTATTGACTCTTGGCTACACCTTC. Translation gives CASSLLTLGYTF.

The J gene is TRBJ2-5, the V gene TRBV2; tentative D call: TRBD2 (6 bases). Germline V gives CDR1 SNHLY, CDR2 FYNNEI. V was clipped by 11 bases and J by 11 bases, with 24 bases between them. This CDR3 is built from 13 residues. CDR3 nucleotides: TGTGCCGCCGTTCGGGACTCCGTTAGTCCGCAGTACTTC. It codes for CAAVRDSVSPQYF.

The V and J genes are TRBV19 and TRBJ1-5, with D uncertain. Germline V gene data show CDR1 as LNHDA and CDR2 as SQIVND (reference sequence). CDR3 size: 12 residues. V was shortened by 1 base and J by 5 bases, with 3 bases between the two germline ends. Here the CDR3 reads CASSIVDQPQHF. The CDR3 DNA sequence: TGTGCCAGTAGTATAGTAGATCAGCCCCAGCATTTT.

The rearrangement joins TRBV4-1 to TRBJ1-3; D possibly corresponds to TRBD1 (6 bases). Trimming took off 0 bases at V and 5 bases at J, with 14 bases between the two ends. The CDR3 sequence is 16 residues long. The germline gives CDR1 MGHRA, CDR2 YSYEKL. CDR3 coding DNA: TGCGCCAGCAGCCAAGATCTGAGGGGGAGTAGAAACACCATATATTTT. Protein: CASSQDLRGSRNTIYF.

This clone was seen just once. V is TRBV29-1 and J is TRBJ1-3, with 10 nucleotides matching TRBD1. Germline lookup yields CDR1 SQVTM and CDR2 ANQGSEA. CDR3 length: 14 amino acids. With V trimmed by 7 bases and J by 3 bases, 6 bases remained unmatched. CDR3 sequence reads: CSAGDRGRGNTIYF. In DNA form, the CDR3 reads TGCAGCGCCGGGGACAGGGGACGTGGAAACACCATATATTTT.

This clone turned up a few times. J is TRBJ2-7 and V is TRBV5-1; 13 bases map to TRBD2. J gave up 7 bases and V 7 bases, and 14 bases lay outside the gene matches. Germline CDR1 SGHRS, CDR2 YFSETQ. The CDR3 extends over 16 amino acids. CDR3 protein: CASGGLAGDRGGEQYF. The DNA of the CDR3 is TGCGCCAGCGGCGGACTAGCGGGAGACCGGGGGGGAGAGCAGTACTTC.

This chain connects TRBV28 to TRBJ1-2, with 8 bases fitting TRBD1. The CDR3 consists of 16 residues. Germline V lookup: CDR1 MDHEN, CDR2 SYDVKM. V gave up 2 bases and J gave up 4 bases; unmatched junction bases: 9. CDR3 loop: CASSLLGRGRGYGYTF. DNA of the CDR3: TGTGCCAGCAGTTTACTGGGCAGGGGGCGAGGCTATGGCTACACCTTC.

The genes are TRBV6-6 and TRBJ2-2, with 10 positions matching TRBD1. This CDR3 is built from 14 residues. J gave up 4 bases and V 8 bases, and 4 bases lay outside the gene matches. Germline CDR1 is MNHNY and CDR2 is SVGAGI (reference sequence). CDR3 in DNA: TGTGCCAGCGGGACAGGGGCAATCACCGGGGAGCTGTTTTTT. Translating gives CASGTGAITGELFF.

The CDR3 sequence is CASSQGGTGKGYTF. The CDR3 coding sequence is TGTGCCAGCAGCCAAGGGGGGACAGGGAAAGGCTACACCTTC. The rearrangement joins TRBV7-8 to TRBJ1-2, with 9 bases fitting TRBD1. Per germline, CDR1 SGHVS and CDR2 FQNEAQ. V shed 5 bases, J shed 8 bases, and the junction held 9 bases outside the gene matches. The CDR3 loop spans 14 amino acids.